This T cell receptor (beta chain) emerged from a study of response to subunit inactivated influenza vaccine. Overall study results and limits: The authors proposed limited new T cell recruitment per seasonal influenza vaccination.

A word on this clonotype: Its target is unknown.

Using its own MiXCR run on the RT-PCR reads, TCRdb lists one record per CDR3 protein. The sample carries approximately 310,000 distinct CDR3 sequences, roughly a fifth recorded once. CDR3 length: 21 amino acids. With 3 bases clipped from V and 1 base from J, the junction kept 18 bases outside the gene matches. Germline V gene sequence: CDR1 SGHAT, CDR2 FQNNGV. The rearrangement joins TRBV11-2 to TRBJ2-4; 10 bases are a match to TRBD1. Source: PBMCs from blood, taken approximately 20 months after vaccination. The receptor's source is a man in his fifties or sixties who received an inactivated influenza vaccine. CDR3 coding DNA: TGTGCCAGCAGCTTTCTTGCCGGGACAGGGGTCCTTCTTGGTGCCAAAAACATTCAGTACTTC. Its protein product is CASSFLAGTGVLLGAKNIQYF.